The next 2 T cell receptor beta chains were all read from a single sample in a study of T cells in Graves' hyperthyroidism and ophthalmopathy. RNA transcripts provided the source from which TCR beta CDR3 regions were amplified. The HTBI primer set served for first-round RT-PCR of the TCR CDR3. Each CDR3 protein is one row after TCRdb ran MiXCR on the multiplex PCR reads. The table shows hundreds of thousands of distinct CDR3 sequences, with roughly a sixth occurring only once. What was sequenced was blood. These receptors were collected from a young woman with Graves' ophthalmopathy.

The chain is built from TRBV20-1 and TRBJ1-5, with a possible D match to TRBD1 (6 bases). Germline V gives CDR1 DFQATT, CDR2 SNEGSKA (reference sequence). The V end was cut by 8 bases, the J end by 16 bases, with 27 bases between. This CDR3 contains 13 residues. This chain's CDR3 is CSPARSGAESLHF. The CDR3 nucleotides are TGCAGTCCCGCCCGGTCGGGGGCCGAAAGCCTACATTTT.

In this sample, this clonotype turned up many times. CDR3: CASSPGETEAFF. The CDR3 coding sequence is TGTGCCAGCTCACCAGGGGAGACTGAAGCTTTCTTT. The rearrangement joins TRBV18 to TRBJ1-1; D uncertain. The germline V gene has CDR1 KGHSH and CDR2 LQKENI. The CDR3 totals 12 residues. V gave up 2 bases and J gave up 5 bases, with 6 bases separating them.